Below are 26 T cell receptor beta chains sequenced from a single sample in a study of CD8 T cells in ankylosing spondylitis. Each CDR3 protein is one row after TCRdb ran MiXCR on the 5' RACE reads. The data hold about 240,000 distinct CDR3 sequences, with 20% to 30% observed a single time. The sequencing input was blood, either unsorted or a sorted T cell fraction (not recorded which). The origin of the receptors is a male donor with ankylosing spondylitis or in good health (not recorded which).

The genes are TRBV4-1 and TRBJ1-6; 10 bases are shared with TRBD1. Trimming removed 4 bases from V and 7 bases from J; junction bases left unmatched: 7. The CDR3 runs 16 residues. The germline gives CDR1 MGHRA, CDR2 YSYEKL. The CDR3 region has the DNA TGCGCCAGCAGCCCTACGGACAGGGGGATCAATTCACCCCTCCACTTT. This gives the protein CASSPTDRGINSPLHF.

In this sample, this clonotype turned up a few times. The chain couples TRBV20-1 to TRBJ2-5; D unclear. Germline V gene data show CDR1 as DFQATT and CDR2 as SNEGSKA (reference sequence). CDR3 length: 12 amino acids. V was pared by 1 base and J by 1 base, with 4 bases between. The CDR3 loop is CSARASQETQYF. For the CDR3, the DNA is TGCAGTGCTAGAGCTAGCCAAGAGACCCAGTACTTC.

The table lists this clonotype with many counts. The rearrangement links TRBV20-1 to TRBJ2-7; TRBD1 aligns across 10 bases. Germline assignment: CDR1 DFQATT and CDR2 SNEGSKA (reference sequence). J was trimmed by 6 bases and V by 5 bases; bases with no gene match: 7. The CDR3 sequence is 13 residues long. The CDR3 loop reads CSAGPGTGVEQYF. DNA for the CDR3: TGCAGTGCTGGGCCCGGGACAGGGGTCGAGCAGTACTTC.

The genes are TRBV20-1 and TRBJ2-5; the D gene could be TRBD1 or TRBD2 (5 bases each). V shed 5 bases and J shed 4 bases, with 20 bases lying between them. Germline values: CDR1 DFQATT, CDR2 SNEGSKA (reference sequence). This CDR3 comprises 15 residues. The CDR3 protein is CSAHDGGVGTETQYF. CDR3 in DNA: TGCAGTGCTCATGACGGCGGTGTTGGGACAGAGACCCAGTACTTC.

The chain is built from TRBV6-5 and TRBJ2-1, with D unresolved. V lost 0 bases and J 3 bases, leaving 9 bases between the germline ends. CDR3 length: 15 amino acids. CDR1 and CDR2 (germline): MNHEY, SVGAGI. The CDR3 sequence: CASSYSERRYNEQFF. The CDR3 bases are TGTGCCAGCAGTTACTCGGAGAGGCGCTACAATGAGCAGTTCTTC.

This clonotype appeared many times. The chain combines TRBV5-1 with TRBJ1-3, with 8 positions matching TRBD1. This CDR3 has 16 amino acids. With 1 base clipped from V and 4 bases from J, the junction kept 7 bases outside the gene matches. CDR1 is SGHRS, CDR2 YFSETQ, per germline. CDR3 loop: CASSLSGQASGNTIYF. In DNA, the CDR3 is TGCGCCAGCAGCTTGTCGGGACAGGCATCGGGAAACACCATATATTTT.

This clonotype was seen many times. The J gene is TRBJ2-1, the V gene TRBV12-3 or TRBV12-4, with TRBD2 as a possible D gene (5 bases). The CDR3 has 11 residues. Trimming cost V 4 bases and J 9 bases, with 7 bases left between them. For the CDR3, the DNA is TGTGCCAGCAGTTCCCGGGGTGAGCAGTTCTTC. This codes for CASSSRGEQFF.

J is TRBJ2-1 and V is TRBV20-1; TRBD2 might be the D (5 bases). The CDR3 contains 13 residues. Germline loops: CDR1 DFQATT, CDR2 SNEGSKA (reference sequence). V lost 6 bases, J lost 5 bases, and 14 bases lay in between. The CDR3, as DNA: TGCAGTGCAATCCCGGACGGGGACAATGAGCAGTTCTTC. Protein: CSAIPDGDNEQFF.

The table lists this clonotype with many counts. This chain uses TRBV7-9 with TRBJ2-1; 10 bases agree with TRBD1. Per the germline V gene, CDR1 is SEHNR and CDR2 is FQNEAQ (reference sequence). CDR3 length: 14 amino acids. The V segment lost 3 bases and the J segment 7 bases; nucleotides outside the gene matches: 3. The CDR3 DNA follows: TGTGCCAGCAGCTTGGGGACAGGGGCTAATGAGCAGTTCTTC. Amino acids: CASSLGTGANEQFF.

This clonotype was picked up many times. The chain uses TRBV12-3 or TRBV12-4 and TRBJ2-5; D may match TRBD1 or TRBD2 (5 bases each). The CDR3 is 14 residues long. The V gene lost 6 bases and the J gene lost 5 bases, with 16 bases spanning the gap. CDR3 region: CASSIRDGEETQYF. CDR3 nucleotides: TGTGCCAGCAGCATACGGGACGGTGAGGAGACCCAGTACTTC.

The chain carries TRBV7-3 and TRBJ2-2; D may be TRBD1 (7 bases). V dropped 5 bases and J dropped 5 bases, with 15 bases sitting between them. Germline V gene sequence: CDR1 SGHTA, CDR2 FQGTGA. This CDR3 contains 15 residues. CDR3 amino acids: CASSPWRGRTGELFF. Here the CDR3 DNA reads TGTGCCAGCAGCCCCTGGAGGGGGCGAACCGGGGAGCTGTTTTTT.

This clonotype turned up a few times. The CDR3 DNA follows: TGCAGTGCTAGCTACAACATGAACACTGAAGCTTTCTTT. Translation gives CSASYNMNTEAFF. The rearrangement uses TRBV20-1 and TRBJ1-1; D unresolved. The germline V gene has CDR1 DFQATT and CDR2 SNEGSKA (reference sequence). Trimming pared 3 bases from V and 0 bases from J, leaving 8 bases between. CDR3 length: 13 amino acids.

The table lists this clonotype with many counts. The CDR3 nucleotides read TGTGCCAGCGTAACAGGGACGAACTCTGGAAACACCATATATTTT. This translates into CASVTGTNSGNTIYF. This rearrangement joins TRBV6-1 to TRBJ1-3; TRBD1 is a possible D gene (6 bases). Germline V gene lookup returns CDR1 MNHNS and CDR2 SASEGT. CDR3 size: 15 residues. The V gene lost 8 bases and the J gene lost 0 bases, with 14 bases spanning the gap.

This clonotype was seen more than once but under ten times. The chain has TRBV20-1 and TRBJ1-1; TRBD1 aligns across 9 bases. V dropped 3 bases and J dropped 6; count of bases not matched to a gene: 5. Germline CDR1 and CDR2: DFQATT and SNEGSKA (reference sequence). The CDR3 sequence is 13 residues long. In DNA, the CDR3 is TGCAGTGCTAGCCGGACAGGGGTCCCTGAAGCTTTCTTT. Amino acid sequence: CSASRTGVPEAFF.

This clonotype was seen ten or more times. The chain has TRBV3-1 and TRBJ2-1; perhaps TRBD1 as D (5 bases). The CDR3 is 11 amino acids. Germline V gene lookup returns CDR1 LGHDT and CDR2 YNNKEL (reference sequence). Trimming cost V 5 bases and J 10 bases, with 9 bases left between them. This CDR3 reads CASSFRGEQFF. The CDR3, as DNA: TGTGCCAGCAGCTTTAGGGGCGAGCAGTTCTTC.

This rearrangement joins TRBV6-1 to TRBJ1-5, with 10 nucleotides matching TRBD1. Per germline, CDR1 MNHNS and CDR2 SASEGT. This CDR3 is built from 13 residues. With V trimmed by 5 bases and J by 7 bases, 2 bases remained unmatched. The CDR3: CASSRDRGQPQHF. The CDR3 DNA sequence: TGTGCCAGCAGTAGGGACAGGGGCCAGCCCCAGCATTTT.

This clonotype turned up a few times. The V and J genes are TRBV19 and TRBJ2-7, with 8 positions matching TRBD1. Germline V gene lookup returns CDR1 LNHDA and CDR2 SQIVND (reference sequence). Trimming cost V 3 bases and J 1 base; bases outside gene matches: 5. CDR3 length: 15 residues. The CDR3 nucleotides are TGTGCCAGTAGTATGCGGGGACAGGTGTCCTACGAGCAGTACTTC. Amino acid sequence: CASSMRGQVSYEQYF.

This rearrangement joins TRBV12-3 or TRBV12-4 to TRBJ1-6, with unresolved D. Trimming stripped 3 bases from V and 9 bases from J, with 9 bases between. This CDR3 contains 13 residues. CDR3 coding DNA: TGTGCCAGCAGTTTGTTGACGGGTTCACCCCTCCACTTT. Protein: CASSLLTGSPLHF.

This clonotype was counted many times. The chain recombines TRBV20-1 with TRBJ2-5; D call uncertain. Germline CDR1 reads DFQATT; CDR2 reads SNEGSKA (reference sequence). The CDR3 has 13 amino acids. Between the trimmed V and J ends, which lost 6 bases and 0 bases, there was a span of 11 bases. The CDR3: CSASVSYQETQYF. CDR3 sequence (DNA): TGCAGTGCCTCGGTCTCGTACCAAGAGACCCAGTACTTC.

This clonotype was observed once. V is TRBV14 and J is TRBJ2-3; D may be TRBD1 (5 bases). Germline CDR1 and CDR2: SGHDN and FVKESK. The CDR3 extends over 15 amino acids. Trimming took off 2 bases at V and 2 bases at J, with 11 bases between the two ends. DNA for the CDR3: TGTGCCAGCAGCCAATTGACAGCTTCCACAGATACGCAGTATTTT. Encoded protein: CASSQLTASTDTQYF. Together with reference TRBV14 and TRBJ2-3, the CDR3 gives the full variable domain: EAGVTQFPSHSVIEKGQTVTLRCDPISGHDNLYWYRRVMGKEIKFLLHFVKESKQDESGMPNNRFLAERTGGTYSTLKVQPAELEDSGVYFCASSQLTASTDTQYFGPGTRLTVL.

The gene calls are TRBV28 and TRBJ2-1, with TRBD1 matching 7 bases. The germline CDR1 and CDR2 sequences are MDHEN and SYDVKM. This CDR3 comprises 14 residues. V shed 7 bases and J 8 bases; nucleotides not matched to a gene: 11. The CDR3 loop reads CASMVGGLRDEQFF. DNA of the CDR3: TGTGCCAGCATGGTAGGGGGCCTCAGGGATGAGCAGTTCTTC.

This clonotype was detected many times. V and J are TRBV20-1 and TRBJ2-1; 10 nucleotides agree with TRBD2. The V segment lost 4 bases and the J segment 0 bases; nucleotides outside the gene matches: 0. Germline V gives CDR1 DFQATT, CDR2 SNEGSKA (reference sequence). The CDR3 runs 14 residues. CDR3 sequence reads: CSAIAGGSYNEQFF. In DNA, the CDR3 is TGCAGTGCTATAGCGGGGGGCTCCTACAATGAGCAGTTCTTC.

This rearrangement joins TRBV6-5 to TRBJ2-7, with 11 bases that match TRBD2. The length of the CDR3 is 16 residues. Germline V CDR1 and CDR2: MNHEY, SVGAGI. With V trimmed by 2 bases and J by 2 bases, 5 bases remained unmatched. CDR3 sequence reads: CASSYTFSGGAYEQYF. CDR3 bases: TGTGCCAGCAGTTACACCTTTAGCGGGGGGGCCTACGAGCAGTACTTC.

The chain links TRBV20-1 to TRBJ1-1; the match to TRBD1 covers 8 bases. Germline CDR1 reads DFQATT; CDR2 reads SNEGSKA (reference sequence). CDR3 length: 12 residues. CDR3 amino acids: CNATRQGTEAFF. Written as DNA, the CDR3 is TGCAATGCAACCAGACAGGGGACTGAAGCTTTCTTT.

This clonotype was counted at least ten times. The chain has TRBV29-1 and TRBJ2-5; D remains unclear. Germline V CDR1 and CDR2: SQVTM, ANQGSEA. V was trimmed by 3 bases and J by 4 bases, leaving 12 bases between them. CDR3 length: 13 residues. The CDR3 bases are TGCAGCGTTGATCCGTCAGGCTCAGAGACCCAGTACTTC. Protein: CSVDPSGSETQYF.

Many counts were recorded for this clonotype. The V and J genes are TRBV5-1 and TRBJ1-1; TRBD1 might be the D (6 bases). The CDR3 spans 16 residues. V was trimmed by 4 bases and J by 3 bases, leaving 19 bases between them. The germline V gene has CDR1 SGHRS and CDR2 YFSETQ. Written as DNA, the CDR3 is TGCGCCAGCAGCCCTCTGGGCGGGCGGGGGCACACTGAAGCTTTCTTT. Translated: CASSPLGGRGHTEAFF.